The present T cell receptor (beta chain) was sequenced within a study of post-analysis software for immune sequencing data. Across the study: Disease trajectories encompassed relapsing-remitting, secondary progressive and progressive-relapsing multiple sclerosis. Notes on the study in general: Relative to controls, patients had about 5 TRBV segments at higher frequency, with TRBV5-6, TRBV5-1 and TRBV20-1 among these. Strong co-clustering by F measure was evident for samples that had been prepared in the same batch. Among multiple sclerosis patients, normalized Chao1 diversity was significantly below that of controls.

The germline V gene has CDR1 SGDLS and CDR2 YYNGEE. This CDR3 region has 13 residues. The TCR beta cDNA libraries carried unique molecular identifiers. The T cell input of about 0.85 to 10 million gave around 540,000 cDNA molecules. Each CDR3 protein is one row after TCRdb ran MiXCR on the PCR reads. The table includes roughly 800,000 distinct CDR3 sequences, 30% detected once. A word on this clonotype: The antigen is unknown. A read error may account for a junction end that differs from germline.

The specimen sequenced was blood. The chain links TRBV9 to TRBJ1-6; D possibly corresponds to TRBD1 (6 bases). This receptor was obtained from a girl between 10 and 17 years old with multiple sclerosis. The CDR3 DNA is TGTGCCAGCAGCGTAGAGGGGGGCTCACCCCCCCACTTC. Its translation: CASSVEGGSPPHF.